This T cell receptor beta chain was captured by sequencing in a study of T cell changes during pregnancy in multiple sclerosis. Method: immunoSEQ multiplex PCR; TCRdb's copy keeps in-frame clones and lacks some. This table has roughly 40,000 clones, roughly 92% appearing once. The receptor comes from a female donor with multiple sclerosis, enrolled in a pregnancy study. The sequencing used CD4+ T cells from peripheral blood mononuclear cells, collected in the first trimester of pregnancy.

The CDR3 loop reads CASSMYGVSTEAFF. CDR3 nucleotides: TGTGCCAGTAGTATGTATGGAGTTAGCACTGAAGCTTTCTTT. The gene calls are TRBV19 and TRBJ1-1; the D is unclear. V was clipped by 3 bases and J by 4 bases, with 12 bases between them. The CDR3 length is 14 residues. Germline V CDR1 and CDR2: LNHDA, SQIVND (reference sequence).